This T cell receptor beta chain originates from a study of blood T cell repertoires in COVID-19 (dated by TCRdb to 2020 to 2021). At the level of the whole study: Samples covering the acute and convalescent phases of COVID-19 were provided by collaborators in the United States, Italy and Spain. The prospective study material was composed of cDNA or gDNA derived from T cells, B-cell-depleted T cells, or PBMCs. Deeply sampled blood TCRbeta repertoires from subjects exposed to, actively infected with, or recovered from COVID-19 were included in the dataset. The repertoires were made available in a free public database intended to serve as a resource for research on the immune response to SARS-CoV-2. Samples were obtained from the ongoing ImmuneRACE study (first 160 participants) and from about 1,300 subjects provided by 6 global collaborators. Nearly every sample came with metadata listing a de-identified subject ID, COVID-19 status, age in years and sex. HLA class I and class II types, where available, came from metadata supplied by the sample provider rather than from assay-based typing.

Results the study describes overall, beyond this receptor: The amount of clinical and demographic metadata varied by source and participant and was provided uncurated.

The immunoSEQ Assay, a bias-controlled multiplex PCR, was used to amplify TCRbeta CDR3 regions from genomic DNA. Regarding the original processing steps: The number of nucleated cells in each sample was estimated from the amplification of reference gene primers within the assay. To quantify the absolute abundance of each unique TCRbeta CDR3 rearrangement, sequence reads were collapsed and filtered. For each sample, productive Simpson clonality was calculated as the square root of Simpson's diversity index over productive rearrangements. The table comes from immuneACCESS by way of TCRdb, which keeps in-frame sequences with V and J called. Part of the clones is missing from these tables; in studies checked, under half for an unresolved V gene and the rest for unknown reasons. Clone size and the V and J calls come from that table; the DNA yielded D and trimming. The sample data list under 40,000 clones, and roughly 88% of these were observed just once. The leading ten clones occupy 30% to 35% of the sample.

Whole blood was collected in K2EDTA tubes by collaborating institutions according to the institutions' own protocols. Collaborator samples were shipped for TCRbeta analysis as frozen whole blood, isolated PBMCs, or DNA extracted from either sample type. As encoded in the germline V gene, CDR1 is LGHNA while CDR2 is YSLEER. Trimming leaves V shorter by 1 base and J shorter by 0 bases, with the junction holding 7 bases beyond the gene matches. The CDR3 contains 17 residues, cysteine and phenylalanine counted. This entry keeps only the CDR3 DNA: 51 bases, framed from base 1. To note about this clone: The target of this receptor is not known. No base quality information exists; no much larger clone differs at one position.

The sequence was obtained from a man between 65 and 85 years old with active COVID-19. Recombination linked TRBV4-3 to TRBJ2-5, with TRBD2 identical over 8 junction bases. Sample: peripheral blood. The nucleotide sequence is given as TGCGCCAGCAGCCAAGTTTGGGGGACTAGTTACCAAGAGACCCAGTACTTC. This is translated as CASSQVWGTSYQETQYF.